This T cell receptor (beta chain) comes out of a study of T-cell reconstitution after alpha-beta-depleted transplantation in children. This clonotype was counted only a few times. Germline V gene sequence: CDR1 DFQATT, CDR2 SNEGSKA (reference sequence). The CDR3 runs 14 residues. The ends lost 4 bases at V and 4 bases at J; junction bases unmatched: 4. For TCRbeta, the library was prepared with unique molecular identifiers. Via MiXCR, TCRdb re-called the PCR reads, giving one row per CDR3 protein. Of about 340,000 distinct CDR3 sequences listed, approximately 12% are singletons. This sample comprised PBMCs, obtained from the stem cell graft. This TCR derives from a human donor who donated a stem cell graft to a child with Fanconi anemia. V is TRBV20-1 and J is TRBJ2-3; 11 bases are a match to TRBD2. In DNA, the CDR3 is TGCAGTGCTAATAGCGGGGGGGCTCCAGATACGCAGTATTTT. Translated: CSANSGGAPDTQYF.